This T cell receptor (beta chain) was captured by sequencing in a study of blood T cell repertoires in COVID-19. Measured with immunoSEQ multiplex PCR; TCRdb has only the in-frame clones, and not every one. The sample gives about 87,000 clones, approximately 86% of which show up once; around 5% is in the top ten. The V end lost 1 base, the J end lost 14 bases, and 18 bases lay between the germline ends. Germline loops: CDR1 SGHDT, CDR2 YYEEEE. The CDR3 covers 13 residues. This chain connects TRBV5-6 to TRBJ2-5; unclear D gene. This receptor was taken from a man in his forties with acute or convalescent COVID-19. Specimen: peripheral blood. This CDR3 reads CASSLTGRAADYF. The CDR3 coding sequence is TGTGCCAGCAGCTTGACCGGTCGCGCGGCTGACTACTTC.